This TCR beta chain is drawn from a study of human T cells and chemical hapten exposure. Study details: Skin of the upper inner arm, around 2 cm by around 2 cm, received 2% DPC for sensitization.

TCRdb ran MiXCR on the RACE reads and lists one entry per CDR3 protein. The table has some 45,000 distinct CDR3 sequences, around 12% seen once. This clonotype was detected many times. The antigen is unknown. Time point indicated: pre-sensitization, week 0. Treatment here: therapeutic diphenylcyclopropenone sensitization with weekly scalp DPC. The template was total RNA from unfractionated whole blood. The CDR3 contains 16 residues. Points from the study as a whole: Versus controls, expanded TCRs had significantly more large CDR3 similarity clusters. The donors suffered from alopecia, so their immune response may not match that of healthy people.

This sample comprised whole blood, obtained in connection with sensitization to the hapten diphenylcyclopropenone (DPC). The origin of this receptor is a woman in her thirties with alopecia areata. Some clones in this sample may be carry-over from other donors' samples. The J gene is TRBJ2-1, the V gene TRBV12-2; TRBD2, the table's D call, was not compared with the DNA. TRBV12-2 is designated a pseudogene. The CDR3 here is CASRLALREGTHEQFF. In DNA form, the CDR3 reads TGTGCAAGTCGCTTAGCACTCCGGGAGGGCACACATGAGCAGTTCTTC.